This T cell receptor (beta chain) was found in a study of technical replicates of blood from a handful of donors. V dropped 3 bases and J dropped 6 bases, with 16 bases sitting between them. The CDR3 loop spans 15 amino acids. Germline V lookup: CDR1 WNHNN, CDR2 SYGVQD (reference sequence). This table comes from immunoSEQ multiplex PCR, and its TCRdb copy is limited to in-frame clones, with some not included. Of tens of thousands of clones listed, just over 90% are singletons. The gene calls are TRBV10-1 and TRBJ2-3, with D possibly being TRBD2 (6 bases). Source material: T cells isolated from PBMCs. The origin of this receptor is a human donor in good health. This chain's CDR3 is CASSDLGGGRDTQYF. DNA of the CDR3: TGCGCCAGCAGTGATCTCGGGGGTGGTCGGGATACGCAGTATTTT.